Following are 9 T cell receptor beta chains from one sample sequenced in a study of blood T cell repertoires in COVID-19. The assay was immunoSEQ multiplex PCR, and TCRdb's table has in-frame clones only and misses some. The repertoire holds more than 250,000 clones, under 90% seen once, with 7.5% to 9% in the top ten. The material sequenced was peripheral blood. The receptors come from a human donor in a cohort sampled during active COVID-19.

There are a few counts of this clone. V usage is TRBV19 and J usage is TRBJ2-3, with 7 bases aligning to TRBD1. Germline-derived CDR1 and CDR2 are LNHDA and SQIVND (reference sequence). The ends lost 7 bases at V and 0 bases at J; junction bases unmatched: 4. This CDR3 is 14 amino acids long. CDR3 sequence (DNA): TGTGCCAGTACCACAGGGGATAGCACAGATACGCAGTATTTT. It translates to CASTTGDSTDTQYF.

The chain carries TRBV5-4 and TRBJ2-5; the D gene is possibly TRBD1 (5 bases). Germline V gene data show CDR1 as SGHNT and CDR2 as YYREEE (reference sequence). Trimming cost V 4 bases and J 4 bases, with 14 bases left between them. This CDR3 contains 14 residues. The CDR3 DNA reads TGTGCCAGCAGCCCCCCCAGCAGGGTAGAGACCCAGTACTTC. It specifies CASSPPSRVETQYF.

The chain joins TRBV12-3 or TRBV12-4 to TRBJ2-3, with unresolved D. The CDR3 covers 12 residues. V lost 6 bases, J lost 6 bases, and 10 bases lay in between. CDR3 sequence reads: CASSRVDDTQYF. The CDR3 DNA reads TGTGCCAGCAGCCGGGTAGACGATACGCAGTATTTT.

The J gene is TRBJ1-5, the V gene TRBV28; D may be TRBD1 (5 bases). Germline lookup yields CDR1 MDHEN and CDR2 SYDVKM. V shed 5 bases and J shed 3 bases, with 8 bases lying between them. This CDR3 contains 13 residues. The CDR3 region has the DNA TGTGCCAGCAGTCCGACAGTCAATCAGCCCCAGCATTTT. Amino acids: CASSPTVNQPQHF.

This clone showed up just once. The rearrangement uses TRBV12-3 or TRBV12-4 and TRBJ1-5; 7 bases are shared with TRBD1. The CDR3 consists of 13 residues. Trimming took 2 bases from V and 6 from J; bases not matched to a gene: 1. CDR3 DNA sequence: TGTGCCAGCAGTTTAAGGGACAGTCAGCCCCAGCATTTT. It is translated as CASSLRDSQPQHF.

V is TRBV6-5 and J is TRBJ2-7; D not resolved. Deletions cut 4 bases from V and 5 bases from J, with 6 bases between. Germline assignment: CDR1 MNHEY and CDR2 SVGAGI. CDR3 length equals 11 residues. The CDR3: CASSSPDEQYF. CDR3 DNA sequence: TGTGCCAGCAGTTCCCCCGACGAGCAGTACTTC.

The genes are TRBV6-5 and TRBJ1-2; unclear D gene. This CDR3 is 11 amino acids long. CDR1 is MNHEY and CDR2 is SVGAGI in the germline V gene. V was trimmed by 6 bases and J by 8 bases, leaving 10 bases between them. The CDR3 DNA reads TGTGCCAGCAGCCCCCCCGGGGGCTACACCTTC. It encodes CASSPPGGYTF.

The table lists this clone with a count of one. This chain uses TRBV5-1 with TRBJ1-2; 7 bases align to TRBD1. This CDR3 is built from 16 residues. Trimming took 4 bases from V and 5 from J; bases not matched to a gene: 14. In germline, CDR1 is SGHRS, CDR2 YFSETQ. The CDR3 DNA reads as TGCGCCAGCAGCACGAAGGCCGGGACAGCCTCTTATGGCTACACCTTC. Translation: CASSTKAGTASYGYTF.

The chain combines TRBV5-1 with TRBJ2-7; tentative D call: TRBD1 (5 bases). The germline V and J ends were trimmed by 5 bases and 2 bases, with 14 bases remaining between them. The CDR3 loop spans 14 amino acids. Germline V lookup: CDR1 SGHRS, CDR2 YFSETQ. The CDR3 sequence is CASSGRGLPYEQYF. In DNA form, the CDR3 reads TGCGCCAGCAGTGGTAGGGGTCTACCCTACGAGCAGTACTTC.